A single sample is the source of the 7 T cell receptor beta chains below, sequenced in a study of blood T cells in healthy people across ages. Sample-barcoded 5' priming and a J-beta primer mix drove a second PCR of roughly 7 to 11 cycles. TCRdb called the 5' RACE reads again in MiXCR, with one record for every CDR3 protein. The profile shows about 1.4 million distinct CDR3 sequences, approximately 59% of them singletons. The sequencing input was blood. Every receptor here comes from a man aged 18 to 35 in good health.

V and J are TRBV6-5 and TRBJ2-3; D gene ambiguous. This CDR3 spans 15 amino acids. Trimming pared 0 bases from V and 0 bases from J, leaving 7 bases between. From germline, CDR1 is MNHEY and CDR2 SVGAGI. The CDR3 coding sequence is TGTGCCAGCAGTTACTCGCTAGAGAGCACAGATACGCAGTATTTT. Encoded protein: CASSYSLESTDTQYF.

The chain links TRBV20-1 to TRBJ2-1; 9 nucleotides match TRBD2. V lost 0 bases and J lost 2; bases outside the gene matches: 2. The length of the CDR3 is 15 residues. In germline, CDR1 is DFQATT, CDR2 SNEGSKA (reference sequence). The CDR3, as DNA: TGCAGTGCTAGAGATATAGCGGGGGCCTACAATGAGCAGTTCTTC. This gives the protein CSARDIAGAYNEQFF.

The rearrangement joins TRBV20-1 to TRBJ2-3; D could derive from TRBD1 or TRBD2 (5 bases each). V shed 6 bases and J shed 11 bases, with 12 bases lying between them. The CDR3 contains 10 residues. Per the germline V gene, CDR1 is DFQATT and CDR2 is SNEGSKA (reference sequence). The CDR3 DNA is TGCAGTGCGGGACCACCAGAGCAGTATTTT. Its translation: CSAGPPEQYF.

This clonotype was seen repeatedly, ten times or more. The V gene is TRBV2, the J gene TRBJ2-3; no clear D. V was pared by 7 bases and J by 4 bases, with 3 bases between. The CDR3 extends over 10 amino acids. From germline, CDR1 is SNHLY and CDR2 FYNNEI. The CDR3 reads CASTPDTQYF. The CDR3 DNA follows: TGTGCCAGCACACCAGATACGCAGTATTTT.

This clonotype was counted only a few times. The chain combines TRBV4-3 with TRBJ2-7, with TRBD2 matching 11 bases. The V and J ends lost 0 bases and 3 bases, in that order; junction bases with no gene match: 13. The germline gives CDR1 LGHNA, CDR2 YSLEER. This CDR3 has 19 amino acids. CDR3 nucleotides: TGCGCCAGCAGCCAAGATAGCCCGGCTAGCGGGGGGTCTTACTACGAGCAGTACTTC. It is translated as CASSQDSPASGGSYYEQYF.

This chain uses TRBV29-1 with TRBJ1-2; D might be TRBD1 (6 bases). Trimming removed 7 bases from V and 6 bases from J, with 15 bases in between. Looked up from germline, CDR1 is SQVTM and CDR2 is ANQGSEA. The CDR3 consists of 12 residues. The CDR3 loop is CSASQGLNGYTF. In nucleotides, the CDR3 is TGCAGCGCGAGCCAGGGGCTAAATGGCTACACCTTC.

This clonotype has more than one count but fewer than ten. The rearrangement joins TRBV21-1 to TRBJ1-2. TRBV21-1 constitutes a pseudogene. The length of the CDR3 is 15 residues. The CDR3 is CASSKSGGLNYGYTF. The CDR3 DNA sequence: TGTGCCAGCAGCAAATCGGGGGGACTCAACTATGGCTACACCTTC.